A selection of T cell receptor beta chains follows, all from one sample in a study of blood T cell repertoires in COVID-19. TCRdb keeps only in-frame clones here, not all; method: immunoSEQ multiplex PCR. The sample lists 150,000 to 200,000 clones; about 92% were seen once. The sample comprised peripheral blood. These receptors were collected from a woman aged 60-75 years with COVID-19, enrolled during active disease. Each CDR3 is given with its conserved first and last residue. The D gene is left open where the match is weak. Expanded clones are given a class, and other clones once, few, many or no size at all.

CDR3: CASSLSRAYGYTF; DNA: TGTGCCAGCAGCTTATCCAGGGCCTATGGCTACACCTTC; J: TRBJ1-2; size: NA; D: NA; V: TRBV11-1
CDR3: CAWMVGGTEAFF; DNA: TGTGCCTGGATGGTGGGGGGGACTGAAGCTTTCTTT; J: TRBJ1-1; size: NA; D: NA; V: TRBV30
CDR3: CASSRRTGINQPQHF; DNA: TGTGCCAGCAGCAGACGGACAGGTATCAATCAGCCCCAGCATTTT; J: TRBJ1-5; size: NA; D: NA; V: TRBV21-1
CDR3: CASSRTGGSEKLFF; DNA: TGTGCCAGCAGCAGGACAGGGGGCAGTGAAAAACTGTTTTTT; J: TRBJ1-4; size: once; D: TRBD1; V: TRBV7-9
CDR3: CASSLALGANTEAFF; DNA: TGTGCCAGCAGCTTGGCTCTGGGGGCAAACACTGAAGCTTTCTTT; J: TRBJ1-1; size: NA; D: NA; V: TRBV5-6
CDR3: CASSLENRQSYGYTF; DNA: TGTGCCAGCAGCTTAGAAAACCGACAGAGCTATGGCTACACCTTC; J: TRBJ1-2; size: NA; D: NA; V: TRBV7-6
CDR3: CASSLRDALGETQYF; DNA: TGTGCCAGCAGCCTCAGGGATGCGTTAGGAGAGACCCAGTACTTC; J: TRBJ2-5; size: NA; D: NA; V: TRBV6-2/TRBV6-3
CDR3: CASSLLEKAEAFF; DNA: TGTGCCAGCAGCTTACTAGAGAAGGCTGAAGCTTTCTTT; J: TRBJ1-1; size: NA; D: NA; V: TRBV7-9
CDR3: CASSPDRSGRTF; DNA: TGTGCCAGCAGCCCAGACAGGTCGGGCCGCACCTTC; J: TRBJ1-2; size: NA; D: NA; V: TRBV7-2
CDR3: CASSGGEGGNQPQHF; DNA: TGTGCCAGCAGCGGCGGAGAAGGAGGCAATCAGCCCCAGCATTTT; J: TRBJ1-5; size: NA; D: NA; V: TRBV5-6
CDR3: CASSRRTSGTDTQYF; DNA: TGCGCCAGCAGCCGGCGGACTAGCGGGACAGATACGCAGTATTTT; J: TRBJ2-3; size: NA; D: TRBD2; V: TRBV4-3
CDR3: CASSLWRNTEAFF; DNA: TGTGCCAGCAGTTTATGGAGGAACACTGAAGCTTTCTTT; J: TRBJ1-1; size: NA; D: NA; V: TRBV27
CDR3: CASSSLSGYSNQPQHF; DNA: TGTGCCAGCAGTTCTTTGTCAGGTTATAGCAATCAGCCCCAGCATTTT; J: TRBJ1-5; size: once; D: NA; V: TRBV6-2/TRBV6-3
CDR3: CASSYRRSGEAEAFF; DNA: TGTGCCAGCAGTTACCGGAGGTCGGGGGAAGCTGAAGCTTTCTTT; J: TRBJ1-1; size: NA; D: NA; V: TRBV6-6
CDR3: CASSLRGSSSGEGYTF; DNA: TGTGCCAGCAGCTTAAGGGGATCCTCCTCTGGGGAAGGCTACACCTTC; J: TRBJ1-2; size: NA; D: NA; V: TRBV7-2
CDR3: CASSIQGANTGELFF; DNA: TGTGCCAGTAGTATACAGGGGGCGAACACCGGGGAGCTGTTTTTT; J: TRBJ2-2; size: NA; D: TRBD1; V: TRBV19
CDR3: CASSLTMNTEAFF; DNA: TGTGCCAGCAGTCTTACTATGAACACTGAAGCTTTCTTT; J: TRBJ1-1; size: NA; D: NA; V: TRBV7-7
CDR3: CASSSRTGRPVLTF; DNA: TGTGCCAGCAGTTCAAGGACAGGACGACCCGTCCTGACTTTC; J: TRBJ2-6; size: NA; D: TRBD1; V: TRBV27
CDR3: CATSGGSSPYEQYF; DNA: TGTGCCACTAGCGGGGGGTCCTCACCCTACGAGCAGTACTTC; J: TRBJ2-7; size: NA; D: TRBD2; V: TRBV5-4
CDR3: CASSFGQGAYGYTF; DNA: TGTGCCAGCAGCTTCGGACAGGGGGCGTATGGCTACACCTTC; J: TRBJ1-2; size: NA; D: TRBD1; V: TRBV7-2
CDR3: CASSRTGGNNSPLHF; DNA: TGTGCCAGCAGCCGGACAGGGGGCAATAATTCACCCCTCCACTTT; J: TRBJ1-6; size: NA; D: TRBD1; V: TRBV14
CDR3: CASSLQGIRGNTIYF; DNA: TGTGCCAGCAGTTTACAGGGAATAAGGGGAAACACCATATATTTT; J: TRBJ1-3; size: once; D: NA; V: TRBV27
CDR3: CASSQGQLQETQYF; DNA: TGCGCCAGCAGCCAGGGACAGCTCCAAGAGACCCAGTACTTC; J: TRBJ2-5; size: NA; D: TRBD1; V: TRBV5-1
CDR3: CASSQEGALGRYGYTF; DNA: TGTGCCAGCAGCCAAGAGGGGGCGCTGGGACGTTATGGCTACACCTTC; J: TRBJ1-2; size: NA; D: NA; V: TRBV3-1/TRBV3-2
CDR3: CASSVDTGGDYGYTF; DNA: TGTGCCAGCAGCGTAGACACGGGCGGGGACTATGGCTACACCTTC; J: TRBJ1-2; size: few; D: NA; V: TRBV9
CDR3: CASSLGLAGRGTQYF; DNA: TGTGCCAGCAGCTTAGGACTAGCGGGGAGGGGGACCCAGTACTTC; J: TRBJ2-5; size: NA; D: TRBD2; V: TRBV7-2
CDR3: CASRPEGRGGADTQYF; DNA: TGTGCCAGTAGACCCGAAGGGCGGGGGGGCGCAGATACGCAGTATTTT; J: TRBJ2-3; size: NA; D: TRBD2; V: TRBV19
CDR3: CASSRGQGLYGYTF; DNA: TGTGCCAGCAGCAGAGGACAGGGGCTCTATGGCTACACCTTC; J: TRBJ1-2; size: once; D: TRBD1; V: TRBV5-8
CDR3: CASSSGDNSPLHF; DNA: TGCGCCAGCAGCTCAGGGGACAATTCACCCCTCCACTTT; J: TRBJ1-6; size: NA; D: NA; V: TRBV5-1
CDR3: CASSLARAPFDGYTF; DNA: TGCGCCAGCAGCTTGGCCCGAGCCCCCTTTGATGGCTACACCTTC; J: TRBJ1-2; size: NA; D: NA; V: TRBV5-1
CDR3: CASSLGQGRPLHF; DNA: TGTGCCAGCAGCTTGGGACAGGGGAGACCCCTCCACTTT; J: TRBJ1-6; size: NA; D: TRBD1; V: TRBV5-4
CDR3: CASSYRGQYQETQYF; DNA: TGTGCCAGCAGTTACAGGGGGCAGTACCAAGAGACCCAGTACTTC; J: TRBJ2-5; size: NA; D: TRBD1; V: TRBV6-2/TRBV6-3
CDR3: CASSRGQGTQYF; DNA: TGTGCCAGCAGCCGAGGACAGGGGACGCAGTACTTC; J: TRBJ2-7; size: NA; D: TRBD1; V: TRBV7-9
CDR3: CASSGQFQNSEAFF; DNA: TGTGCCAGCAGCGGACAGTTTCAGAATTCTGAAGCTTTCTTT; J: TRBJ1-1; size: NA; D: NA; V: TRBV9
CDR3: CASTSQRGSPQYEQYF; DNA: TGTGCCAGCACCTCCCAGCGGGGGTCCCCTCAGTACGAGCAGTACTTC; J: TRBJ2-7; size: once; D: TRBD2; V: TRBV6-6
CDR3: CASSTPTGSTDTQYF; DNA: TGTGCCAGCAGCACCCCTACAGGGAGCACAGATACGCAGTATTTT; J: TRBJ2-3; size: NA; D: NA; V: TRBV28
CDR3: CASSFASGGKYNEQFF; DNA: TGTGCCAGCAGCTTTGCGAGCGGGGGGAAATACAATGAGCAGTTCTTC; J: TRBJ2-1; size: few; D: TRBD2; V: TRBV7-2
CDR3: CASTPKGHPNTGELFF; DNA: TGTGCCAGCACCCCAAAGGGACACCCGAACACCGGGGAGCTGTTTTTT; J: TRBJ2-2; size: once; D: NA; V: TRBV5-8
CDR3: CASHAKNIQYF; DNA: TGTGCCAGCCATGCCAAAAACATTCAGTACTTC; J: TRBJ2-4; size: NA; D: NA; V: TRBV28
CDR3: CASRSQLLRSSYNSPLHF; DNA: TGTGCCAGCAGATCCCAACTGTTACGGAGCTCCTATAATTCACCCCTCCACTTT; J: TRBJ1-6; size: NA; D: NA; V: TRBV2
CDR3: CASSWGGTGNQPQHF; DNA: TGTGCCAGCAGTTGGGGGGGAACAGGCAATCAGCCCCAGCATTTT; J: TRBJ1-5; size: NA; D: NA; V: TRBV6-2/TRBV6-3
CDR3: CASSLRQANEKLFF; DNA: TGTGCCAGCAGCTTGCGACAGGCGAATGAAAAACTGTTTTTT; J: TRBJ1-4; size: NA; D: NA; V: TRBV5-6
CDR3: CASSLRTAGGAAGYTF; DNA: TGTGCCAGCAGTTTAAGGACGGCGGGGGGCGCCGCTGGCTACACCTTC; J: TRBJ1-2; size: NA; D: NA; V: TRBV27
CDR3: CASSQVVKATGGYTF; DNA: TGCGCCAGCAGCCAAGTGGTCAAAGCCACCGGTGGCTACACCTTC; J: TRBJ1-2; size: NA; D: NA; V: TRBV4-1
CDR3: CASSVQGSGRNTIYF; DNA: TGTGCCAGCAGCGTCCAAGGAAGTGGGCGAAACACCATATATTTT; J: TRBJ1-3; size: NA; D: NA; V: TRBV9
CDR3: CASSLALLAGGGDTQYF; DNA: TGTGCCAGCAGCTTGGCGTTACTAGCGGGGGGCGGAGATACGCAGTATTTT; J: TRBJ2-3; size: NA; D: TRBD2; V: TRBV5-4
CDR3: CASSETRKNIQYF; DNA: TGCGCCAGCAGTGAAACCCGGAAAAACATTCAGTACTTC; J: TRBJ2-4; size: NA; D: NA; V: TRBV10-2
CDR3: CASSQQGLEAFF; DNA: TGCGCCAGCAGCCAACAGGGATTAGAAGCTTTCTTT; J: TRBJ1-1; size: NA; D: NA; V: TRBV4-3
CDR3: CARTRGTDTQYF; DNA: TGTGCCAGAACCCGGGGCACAGATACGCAGTATTTT; J: TRBJ2-3; size: NA; D: NA; V: TRBV2
CDR3: CASSFGTSNTEAFF; DNA: TGTGCCAGCAGCTTTGGGACATCGAACACTGAAGCTTTCTTT; J: TRBJ1-1; size: NA; D: NA; V: TRBV7-8
CDR3: CASSLRSGVGESITF; DNA: TGTGCCAGCAGCTTACGAAGTGGGGTTGGGGAGAGTATCACCTTC; J: TRBJ1-2; size: NA; D: NA; V: TRBV5-6
CDR3: CASSLEPLSSYNSPLHF; DNA: TGTGCCAGCAGCCTGGAGCCTCTGAGCTCCTATAATTCACCCCTCCACTTT; J: TRBJ1-6; size: NA; D: NA; V: TRBV5-6
CDR3: CASSLERGGFYEQYF; DNA: TGCGCCAGCTCCCTAGAGCGGGGGGGATTCTACGAGCAGTACTTC; J: TRBJ2-7; size: NA; D: TRBD2; V: TRBV5-1
CDR3: CASRLTGYSQPQHF; DNA: TGTGCCAGTAGACTAACAGGGTATAGTCAGCCCCAGCATTTT; J: TRBJ1-5; size: NA; D: NA; V: TRBV19
CDR3: CASSVDLGVTEAFF; DNA: TGCGCCAGCAGCGTTGACTTAGGAGTAACTGAAGCTTTCTTT; J: TRBJ1-1; size: NA; D: NA; V: TRBV5-1
CDR3: CASSLWDRVEKLFF; DNA: TGTGCCAGCAGCTTATGGGACAGGGTTGAAAAACTGTTTTTT; J: TRBJ1-4; size: NA; D: TRBD1; V: TRBV7-9
CDR3: CASSQSTGRPLWGYTF; DNA: TGCGCCAGCAGCCAATCGACAGGGAGGCCACTATGGGGCTACACCTTC; J: TRBJ1-2; size: NA; D: TRBD1; V: TRBV4-3
CDR3: CASSFTAGTGASNEQFF; DNA: TGTGCCAGCAGCTTTACTGCCGGGACAGGGGCTTCGAATGAGCAGTTCTTC; J: TRBJ2-1; size: NA; D: TRBD1; V: TRBV7-2
CDR3: CAWIRPGQGNYGYTF; DNA: TGTGCCTGGATTCGACCGGGACAGGGAAACTATGGCTACACCTTC; J: TRBJ1-2; size: NA; D: TRBD1; V: TRBV30